This record covers a single TCR beta chain. The data were obtained in a study of preoperative IRX-2 immunotherapy in early breast cancer. The treatment denotes: preoperative locoregional IRX-2 cytokine immunotherapy. This phase Ib study tested locoregional IRX-2 cytokine immunotherapy given before surgery. Data came from immunoSEQ multiplex PCR; TCRdb stores just in-frame clones and leaves some out. This sample has roughly 23,000 clones, with approximately 92% found just once. Trimming removed 2 bases from V and 8 bases from J, with 13 bases in between. Looked up from germline, CDR1 is GTSNPN and CDR2 is SVGIG (reference sequence). This CDR3 has 13 amino acids.

The chain employs TRBV30 and TRBJ2-1; D is unclear. This clonotype originated in a human donor with breast cancer. The source material was tumor tissue, sampled after IRX-2 immunotherapy. The CDR3 DNA sequence: TGTGCCTGGAGTTCCCGTAGTTTGCATGAGCAGTTCTTC. It codes for CAWSSRSLHEQFF.